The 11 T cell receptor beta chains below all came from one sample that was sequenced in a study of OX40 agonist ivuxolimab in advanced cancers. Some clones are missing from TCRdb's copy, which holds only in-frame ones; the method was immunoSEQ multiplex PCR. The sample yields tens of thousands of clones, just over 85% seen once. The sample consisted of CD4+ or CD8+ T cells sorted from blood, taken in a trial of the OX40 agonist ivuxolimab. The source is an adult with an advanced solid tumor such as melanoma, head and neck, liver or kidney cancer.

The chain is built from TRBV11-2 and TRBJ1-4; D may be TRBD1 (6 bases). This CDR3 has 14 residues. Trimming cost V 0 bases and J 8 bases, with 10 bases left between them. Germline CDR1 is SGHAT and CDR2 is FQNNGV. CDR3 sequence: CASSLDLGAEKLFF. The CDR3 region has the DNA TGTGCCAGCAGCTTAGACTTGGGGGCCGAAAAACTGTTTTTT.

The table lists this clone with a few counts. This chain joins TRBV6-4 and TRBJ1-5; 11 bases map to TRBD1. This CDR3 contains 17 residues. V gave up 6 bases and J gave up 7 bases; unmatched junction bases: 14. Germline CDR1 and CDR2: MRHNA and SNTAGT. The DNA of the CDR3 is TGTGCCAGCAGAGCCCGGGACAGGGGGAGAGGTGAGCAGCCCCAGCATTTT. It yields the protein CASRARDRGRGEQPQHF.

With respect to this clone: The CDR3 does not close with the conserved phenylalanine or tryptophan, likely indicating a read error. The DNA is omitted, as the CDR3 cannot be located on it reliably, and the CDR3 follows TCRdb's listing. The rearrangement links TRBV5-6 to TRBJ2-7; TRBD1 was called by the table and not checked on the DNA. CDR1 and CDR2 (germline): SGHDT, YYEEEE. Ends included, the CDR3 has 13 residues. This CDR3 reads CASSLYGTGRIMA.

In nucleotides, the CDR3 is TGTGCCAGCAGCCAAGATGTAGGGACCCATGGCTACACCTTC. It yields the protein CASSQDVGTHGYTF. The chain joins TRBV14 to TRBJ1-2; perhaps TRBD1 as D (5 bases). The CDR3 is 14 residues long. Trimming took off 0 bases at V and 6 bases at J, with 11 bases between the two ends. Germline CDR1 reads SGHDN; CDR2 reads FVKESK.

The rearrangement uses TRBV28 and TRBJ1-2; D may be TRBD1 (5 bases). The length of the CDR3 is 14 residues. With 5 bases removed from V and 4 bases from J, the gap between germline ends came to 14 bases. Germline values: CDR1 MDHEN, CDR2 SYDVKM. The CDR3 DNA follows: TGTGCCAGCAGTCCGCTAAGGGGTGGCTATGGCTACACCTTC. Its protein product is CASSPLRGGYGYTF.

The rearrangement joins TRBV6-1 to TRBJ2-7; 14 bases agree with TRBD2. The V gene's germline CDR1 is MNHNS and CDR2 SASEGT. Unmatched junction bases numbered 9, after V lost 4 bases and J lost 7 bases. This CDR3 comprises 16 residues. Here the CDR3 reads CASSAGLAGGVREQYF. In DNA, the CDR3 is TGTGCCAGCAGTGCTGGACTAGCGGGGGGAGTGAGAGAGCAGTACTTC.

CDR3 in DNA: TGTGCCAGCAGCGCCTCACCCACCGGGACATCGGGCACCATATATTTT. This sequence encodes CASSASPTGTSGTIYF. The chain employs TRBV9 and TRBJ1-3; D may be TRBD1 (6 bases). The V end lost 3 bases, the J end lost 9 bases, and 22 bases lay between the germline ends. Germline V gene sequence: CDR1 SGDLS, CDR2 YYNGEE. The CDR3 covers 16 residues.

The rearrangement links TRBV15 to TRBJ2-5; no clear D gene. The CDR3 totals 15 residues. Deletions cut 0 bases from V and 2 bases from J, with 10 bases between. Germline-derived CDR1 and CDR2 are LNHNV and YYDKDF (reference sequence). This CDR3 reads CATSRDVGWQETQYF. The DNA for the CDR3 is TGTGCCACCAGCAGAGATGTCGGGTGGCAAGAGACCCAGTACTTC.

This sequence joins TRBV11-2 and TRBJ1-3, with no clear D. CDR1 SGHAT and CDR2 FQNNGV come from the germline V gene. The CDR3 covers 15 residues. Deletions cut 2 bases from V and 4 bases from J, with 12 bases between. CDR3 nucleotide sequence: TGTGCCAGCAGCTTATTGAACAGTGAGGGAAACACCATATATTTT. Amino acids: CASSLLNSEGNTIYF.

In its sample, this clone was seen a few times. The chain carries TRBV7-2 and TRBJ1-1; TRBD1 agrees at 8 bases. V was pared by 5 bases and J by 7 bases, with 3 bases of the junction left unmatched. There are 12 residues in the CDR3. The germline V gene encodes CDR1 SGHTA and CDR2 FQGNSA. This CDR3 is CASSKDRGEAFF. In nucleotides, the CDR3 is TGTGCCAGCAGCAAAGACAGGGGTGAAGCTTTCTTT.

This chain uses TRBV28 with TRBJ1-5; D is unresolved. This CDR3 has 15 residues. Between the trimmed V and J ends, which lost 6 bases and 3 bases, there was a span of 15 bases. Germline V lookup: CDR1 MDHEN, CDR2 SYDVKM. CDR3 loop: CASSQFLESNQPQHF. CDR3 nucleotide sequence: TGTGCCAGCAGCCAATTCCTTGAATCCAATCAGCCCCAGCATTTT.